This entry features one T cell receptor (beta chain) sequence. Antigen unknown. The data originate from a study of CD8 T cells in ankylosing spondylitis. General study results and limits: Disease-associated clones were CD8+ and fairly uncommon in peripheral blood. In the blood and synovial fluid of reactive arthritis, some motif variants had been previously reported. Ankylosing spondylitis blood appeared to carry a characteristic TCR beta motif of eight or nine highly homologous variants.

For TCR beta, libraries came from quantitative 5'-RACE with molecular barcodes. TCRdb itself ran the 5' RACE reads through MiXCR, one entry per CDR3 protein. Of hundreds of thousands of distinct CDR3 sequences listed, 12% are singletons. Per germline, CDR1 KGHDR and CDR2 SFDVKD. The CDR3 covers 14 residues. After removal of 5 bases from V and 7 bases from J, the junction contained 4 bases not matched to a gene. The gene calls are TRBV24-1 and TRBJ2-1; 10 nucleotides line up with TRBD2. This clonotype was sampled from a male donor with ankylosing spondylitis. The sample taken for sequencing was blood, either unsorted or a sorted T cell fraction (not recorded which). CDR3 residues: CATSAAGGLNEQFF. The CDR3, as DNA: TGTGCCACCAGTGCAGCGGGAGGGCTGAATGAGCAGTTCTTC.